This T cell receptor (beta chain) was captured in a study of cytomegalovirus exposure and HLA in healthy donors. Study results and limitations: A reported reduction in N-insertions relative to the approximately 690-donor mean was seen in an Asian-associated ancestry cluster in a later analysis. Roughly uniform sequencing depth across donors was assumed, possibly incorrectly.

PCR amplification relied on 60 Vbeta primers (plus 13 Jbeta primers). Data came from immunoSEQ multiplex PCR; TCRdb stores just in-frame clones and leaves some out. This sample contains more than 75,000 clones. As to this clone: Its specificity is not known.

The junction had 2 bases not matched to a gene; V was cut back by 6 bases and J by 3 bases. The CDR3 extends over 15 amino acids. Germline V gives CDR1 MNHEY, CDR2 SMNVEV (reference sequence). The specimen sequenced was PBMCs. The source of this sequence is a man aged 50-60 years in good health and CMV-seropositive. The V gene is TRBV27, the J gene TRBJ2-5, with 15 bases that match TRBD2. In nucleotides, the CDR3 is TGTGCCAGCAGGTGGACTAGCGGGAGGGAAGAGACCCAGTACTTC. Translating gives CASRWTSGREETQYF.